This T cell receptor (beta chain) appears in the sequencing data of a study of graft-versus-host responses after intestinal transplantation. Measured with immunoSEQ multiplex PCR; TCRdb has only the in-frame clones, and not every one. The sample shows 84,000 or so clones, around 87% of them seen only once. The CDR3 runs to 12 residues. Germline-derived CDR1 and CDR2 are MNHNS and SASEGT. The V and J ends lost 10 bases and 6 bases respectively, with 10 bases between them. Worth noting for this clone: Antigen specificity is unknown.

Study observations and caveats: Marrow from the recipient contained GvH clones, some of which had appeared first in ileum or blood.

This TCR was recovered from a human donor who was the organ donor for an intestinal transplant. The chain couples TRBV6-1 to TRBJ1-6; tentative D call: TRBD1 (5 bases). The source was unstimulated CD8+ T cells sorted from spleen or lymph node cells, collected before transplant. CDR3 sequence: CATLRGNSPLHF. For the CDR3, the DNA is TGTGCCACATTAAGGGGTAATTCACCCCTCCACTTT.